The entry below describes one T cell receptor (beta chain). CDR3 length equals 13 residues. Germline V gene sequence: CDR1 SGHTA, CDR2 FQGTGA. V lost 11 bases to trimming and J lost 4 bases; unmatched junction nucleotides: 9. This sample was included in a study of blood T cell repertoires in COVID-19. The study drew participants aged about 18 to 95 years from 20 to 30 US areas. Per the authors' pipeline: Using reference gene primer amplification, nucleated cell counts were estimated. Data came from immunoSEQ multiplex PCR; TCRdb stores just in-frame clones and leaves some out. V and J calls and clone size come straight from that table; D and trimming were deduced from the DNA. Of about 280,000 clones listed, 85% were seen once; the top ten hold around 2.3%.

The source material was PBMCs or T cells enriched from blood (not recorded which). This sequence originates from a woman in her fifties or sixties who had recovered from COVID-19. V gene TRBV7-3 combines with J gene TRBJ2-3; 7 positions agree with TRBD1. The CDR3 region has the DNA TGTGCCGGAAACAGGGGAGTGTCAGATACGCAGTATTTT. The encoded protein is CAGNRGVSDTQYF.